The rows below give T cell receptor beta chains drawn from one sample of a study of cytotoxic CD8 clonotypes in ibrutinib-treated CLL. Measured with immunoSEQ multiplex PCR; TCRdb has only the in-frame clones, and not every one. This sample has just over 35,000 clones, with roughly two thirds found just once. The specimen comprised PBMCs, sampled at disease progression, from a patient treated with ibrutinib. Receptors originate from a human donor with chronic lymphocytic leukemia. Each CDR3 is given with its conserved first and last residue. A D gene is named only where the DNA matches it firmly. The listing skips clone size in some rows; elsewhere it reads once, few, many or a size class.

j_call: TRBJ2-5
d_call: NA
clone_size: NA
v_call: TRBV5-1
cdr3_nt: TGCGCCAGCAGCATGGGGGCGGGCTCGGAGACCCAGTACTTC
cdr3_aa: CASSMGAGSETQYF

j_call: TRBJ2-3
d_call: TRBD1
clone_size: NA
v_call: TRBV13
cdr3_nt: TGTGCCAGCAGCTCCAGGGACAGGGCCAGAGGCCAGGCGCAGTATTTT
cdr3_aa: CASSSRDRARGQAQYF

j_call: TRBJ1-5
d_call: NA
clone_size: once
v_call: TRBV6-1
cdr3_nt: TGTGCCAGCAGTGCAACCCCTGGGGGTGGTCAGCCCCAGCATTTT
cdr3_aa: CASSATPGGGQPQHF

j_call: TRBJ1-1
d_call: NA
clone_size: NA
v_call: TRBV2
cdr3_nt: TGTGCCAGCAGGACCGTGGGGGCAGGAGGCATGACTGAAGCTTTCTTT
cdr3_aa: CASRTVGAGGMTEAFF

j_call: TRBJ2-5
d_call: NA
clone_size: few
v_call: TRBV20-1
cdr3_nt: TGCAGTGGGGCTGACGGGGAGACCCAGTACTTC
cdr3_aa: CSGADGETQYF

j_call: TRBJ2-7
d_call: TRBD1
clone_size: few
v_call: TRBV2
cdr3_nt: TGTGCCAGCAGACCAGGACAGGGGCCCTACGAGCAGTACTTC
cdr3_aa: CASRPGQGPYEQYF

j_call: TRBJ1-2
d_call: NA
clone_size: NA
v_call: TRBV7-9
cdr3_nt: TGTGCCAGCAGCTTAGCCGCTGGGGGGAACTATGGCTACACCTTC
cdr3_aa: CASSLAAGGNYGYTF

j_call: TRBJ1-2
d_call: TRBD1
clone_size: NA
v_call: TRBV2
cdr3_nt: TGTGCCAGCAGACCGGGACAGGAGAACTATGGCTACACCTTC
cdr3_aa: CASRPGQENYGYTF

j_call: TRBJ2-7
d_call: NA
clone_size: few
v_call: TRBV7-8
cdr3_nt: TGTGCCAGCAGCCCAACTTCAGGGCTGGCCGAGCAGTACTTC
cdr3_aa: CASSPTSGLAEQYF

j_call: TRBJ1-4
d_call: NA
clone_size: NA
v_call: TRBV5-8
cdr3_nt: TGTGCCAGCAGCTTGGGGGGACCGGGACGGATTAATGAAAAACTGTTTTTT
cdr3_aa: CASSLGGPGRINEKLFF

j_call: TRBJ1-6
d_call: NA
clone_size: NA
v_call: TRBV11-2
cdr3_nt: TGTGCCAGCAGCTTCGAGGGGACCAATTCACCCCTCCACTTT
cdr3_aa: CASSFEGTNSPLHF

j_call: TRBJ1-1
d_call: TRBD1
clone_size: NA
v_call: TRBV6-1
cdr3_nt: TGTGCCAGCAGTGAAAGGGGGCTAAGGGGGAACACTGAAGCTTTCTTT
cdr3_aa: CASSERGLRGNTEAFF

j_call: TRBJ1-5
d_call: NA
clone_size: NA
v_call: TRBV4-2
cdr3_nt: TGTGCCAGTAGCCAAGATCCGTCAGGGATTCAGCCCCAGCATTTT
cdr3_aa: CASSQDPSGIQPQHF

j_call: TRBJ2-5
d_call: NA
clone_size: NA
v_call: TRBV7-9
cdr3_nt: TGTGCCAGCAGCTTAGGAGGGCACGAAGAGACCCAGTACTTC
cdr3_aa: CASSLGGHEETQYF